A single sample is the source of the 21 T cell receptor beta chains below, sequenced in a study of blood T cell repertoires in COVID-19. Sequencing was performed with immunoSEQ multiplex PCR; in TCRdb, only in-frame clones are kept and a portion is missing. The sample lists about 58,000 clones; over 65% were seen once. Sequencing was carried out using peripheral blood. Receptor source: a middle-aged man with active COVID-19.

The rearrangement links TRBV11-2 to TRBJ1-1, with 10 bases fitting TRBD1. Per the germline V gene, CDR1 is SGHAT and CDR2 is FQNNGV. This CDR3 is 14 amino acids long. V gave up 1 base and J gave up 10 bases; unmatched junction bases: 6. The CDR3 region is CASSLGDRGAGAFF. Here the CDR3 DNA reads TGTGCCAGCAGCTTAGGGGACAGGGGTGCGGGAGCTTTCTTT.

The rearrangement joins TRBV5-6 to TRBJ2-7; D not certain. Trimming shortened V by 4 bases and J by 2 bases, and 19 bases separated the two germline ends. This CDR3 has 16 residues. Germline assignment: CDR1 SGHDT and CDR2 YYEEEE. The CDR3 loop is CASSLYRLEKAYEQYF. The DNA of the CDR3 is TGTGCCAGCAGCCTATATCGACTCGAGAAGGCCTACGAGCAGTACTTC.

The chain uses TRBV24-1 and TRBJ1-1; 7 bases are a match to TRBD1. V trimming: 5 bases; J trimming: 1 base; junction bases outside the gene matches: 6. Looked up from germline, CDR1 is KGHDR and CDR2 is SFDVKD. The CDR3 totals 15 residues. The CDR3 sequence is CATSGNTGANTEAFF. Written as DNA, the CDR3 is TGTGCCACCAGTGGCAATACAGGGGCGAACACTGAAGCTTTCTTT.

CDR3 DNA: TGTGCCAGCAGCTTGGAGCGCAGCTCCTACGAGCAGTACTTC. It encodes CASSLERSSYEQYF. V gene TRBV7-8 combines with J gene TRBJ2-7; D call uncertain. The CDR3 covers 14 residues. Trimming left V 3 bases short and J 0 bases short, with 9 bases between. From germline, CDR1 is SGHVS and CDR2 FQNEAQ.

The chain is built from TRBV6-2 or TRBV6-3 and TRBJ2-7; D is possibly TRBD2 (6 bases). Germline-derived CDR1 and CDR2 are MNHEY and SVGEGT. The CDR3 runs 13 residues. V was pared by 6 bases and J by 3 bases, with 12 bases between. Here the CDR3 DNA reads TGTGCCAGCAGCCGGGACTTGATCTACGAGCAGTACTTC. It codes for CASSRDLIYEQYF.

The gene calls are TRBV29-1 and TRBJ2-1; a weak D match, TRBD2 (7 bases). The CDR3 sequence is 13 residues long. Germline V gives CDR1 SQVTM, CDR2 ANQGSEA. Trimming shortened V by 6 bases and J by 10 bases, and 19 bases separated the two germline ends. CDR3 nucleotides: TGCAGCGTCGCCTGGGGGGGGCCAAGGGAGCAGTTCTTC. It yields the protein CSVAWGGPREQFF.

The gene calls are TRBV3-1 (or the pseudogene TRBV3-2) and TRBJ2-1; D may be TRBD2 (5 bases). Germline loops: CDR1 LGHDT, CDR2 YNNKEL (reference sequence). Trimming cost V 1 base and J 6 bases, with 10 bases left between them. The CDR3 totals 14 residues. CDR3 region: CASSQAAGSNEQFF. As DNA, the CDR3 is TGTGCCAGCAGCCAAGCCGCGGGCTCCAATGAGCAGTTCTTC.

CDR3 nucleotide sequence: TGTGCCAGCAGCTCGGGACAGGATAATTCACCCCTCCACTTT. It translates to CASSSGQDNSPLHF. V usage is TRBV3-1 (or the pseudogene TRBV3-2) and J usage is TRBJ1-6, with 8 positions matching TRBD1. J lost 5 bases, V lost 5 bases, and 2 bases had no gene match. CDR3 size: 14 residues. Germline V lookup: CDR1 LGHDT, CDR2 YNNKEL (reference sequence).

V is TRBV6-2 or TRBV6-3 and J is TRBJ2-7, with D tentatively TRBD2 (7 bases). Germline lookup yields CDR1 MNHEY and CDR2 SVGEGT. The CDR3 is 16 amino acids. Trimming took 2 bases from V and 0 from J, leaving 14 bases between them. CDR3: CASSYRGGISSYEQYF. The CDR3 DNA is TGTGCCAGCAGTTACAGGGGGGGAATAAGCTCCTACGAGCAGTACTTC.

The chain combines TRBV6-5 with TRBJ2-5, with unresolved D. The CDR3 has 14 residues. Trimming removed 2 bases from V and 5 bases from J, with 12 bases in between. Germline V gene data show CDR1 as MNHEY and CDR2 as SVGAGI. Written as DNA, the CDR3 is TGTGCCAGCAGTTACGGTGGGCCAGAGGAGACCCAGTACTTC. This gives the protein CASSYGGPEETQYF.

The V call is TRBV24-1, the J call TRBJ1-1; 7 bases are a match to TRBD1. The germline V gene encodes CDR1 KGHDR and CDR2 SFDVKD. This CDR3 region has 14 residues. Losses at the gene ends were 7 bases for V and 4 bases for J; bases not matched to a gene: 8. The CDR3 region is CATSTGVGGTEAFF. In DNA, the CDR3 is TGTGCCACCAGCACAGGGGTAGGGGGCACTGAAGCTTTCTTT.

This chain uses TRBV10-3 with TRBJ1-1; D call uncertain. This CDR3 has 14 amino acids. Trimming removed 10 bases at V and 4 bases at J, with 19 bases between. The germline CDR1 and CDR2 sequences are ENHRY and SYGVKD. CDR3 protein: CATSFGMDGTEAFF. The CDR3 nucleotides read TGTGCCACCTCATTCGGGATGGACGGCACTGAAGCTTTCTTT.

This clone was found a few times. The rearrangement uses TRBV24-1 and TRBJ2-6; perhaps TRBD1 as D (5 bases). Germline V gene sequence: CDR1 KGHDR, CDR2 SFDVKD. Trimming took 4 bases from V and 1 from J, leaving 10 bases between them. The CDR3 has 16 residues. The CDR3 DNA follows: TGTGCCACCAGTGACCCCGGACAATCTGGGGCCAACGTCCTGACTTTC. Its translation is CATSDPGQSGANVLTF.

This clone appeared a few times. CDR3 sequence reads: CASSLGGAGIRDTQYF. The DNA for the CDR3 is TGTGCCAGCAGTCTTGGCGGGGCGGGTATTAGAGATACGCAGTATTTT. The V gene is TRBV2, the J gene TRBJ2-3, with D maybe TRBD2 (6 bases). This CDR3 region has 16 residues. V was shortened by 5 bases and J by 5 bases, with 20 bases between the two germline ends. From germline, CDR1 is SNHLY and CDR2 FYNNEI.

About this clone itself: This sample includes further DNA sequences coding for the same CDR3. This chain links TRBV13 with TRBJ2-7; D perhaps matches TRBD2 (7 bases). The CDR3 contains 16 residues. Germline values: CDR1 PRHDT, CDR2 FYEKMQ (reference sequence). The V end lost 7 bases, the J end lost 6 bases, and 25 bases lay between the germline ends. In DNA form, the CDR3 reads TGTGCCAGCAACCGGAGTGGGGGGGCCCCCGAAGGCGAGCAGTACTTC. Protein sequence: CASNRSGGAPEGEQYF. The full variable domain, completed using reference TRBV13 and TRBJ2-7, is AAGVIQSPRHLIKEKRETATLKCYPIPRHDTVYWYQQGPGQDPQFLISFYEKMQSDKGSIPDRFSAQQFSDYHSELNMSSLELGDSALYFCASNRSGGAPEGEQYFGPGTRLTVT.

This clone was detected only once. This chain connects TRBV20-1 to TRBJ1-2; D not resolved. Looked up from germline, CDR1 is DFQATT and CDR2 is SNEGSKA (reference sequence). The V and J ends lost 3 bases and 4 bases respectively, with 15 bases between them. The CDR3 has 14 residues. The DNA for the CDR3 is TGCAGTGCTAGTAGACAAAGAGGAGGCTATGGCTACACCTTC. Protein sequence: CSASRQRGGYGYTF.

The genes are TRBV13 and TRBJ2-3; D is undetermined. The germline CDR1 and CDR2 sequences are PRHDT and FYEKMQ (reference sequence). The CDR3 consists of 13 residues. Trimming took 3 bases from V and 5 from J, leaving 9 bases between them. CDR3 sequence reads: CASSFDSIDTQYF. The CDR3 DNA sequence: TGTGCCAGCAGCTTCGACTCGATAGATACGCAGTATTTT.

V gene TRBV10-1 combines with J gene TRBJ1-5; D perhaps matches TRBD1 (5 bases). V was pared by 8 bases and J by 4 bases, with 18 bases between. CDR3 length: 15 residues. The germline V gene has CDR1 WNHNN and CDR2 SYGVQD (reference sequence). CDR3 DNA: TGCGCCAGCTCCAAACCTCAGGGATGTAATCAGCCCCAGCATTTT. Translated: CASSKPQGCNQPQHF.

The rearrangement joins TRBV14 to TRBJ1-2, with TRBD1 identical over 9 bases. V lost 6 bases and J lost 8; bases outside the gene matches: 7. The CDR3 is 13 amino acids. Looked up from germline, CDR1 is SGHDN and CDR2 is FVKESK. CDR3 bases: TGTGCCAGCAGTCCTAGGACAGGGGACGGCTACACCTTC. It codes for CASSPRTGDGYTF.

This chain uses TRBV5-1 with TRBJ1-5; weak D call: TRBD1 (6 bases). Germline V gene lookup returns CDR1 SGHRS and CDR2 YFSETQ. The CDR3 loop spans 16 amino acids. Trimming took 0 bases from V and 0 from J, leaving 10 bases between them. Written as DNA, the CDR3 is TGCGCCAGCAGCTTGGAGCCACAGGGTAGCAATCAGCCCCAGCATTTT. This codes for CASSLEPQGSNQPQHF.

The chain recombines TRBV14 with TRBJ2-1; 11 positions agree with TRBD2. Germline V gene lookup returns CDR1 SGHDN and CDR2 FVKESK. J was trimmed by 12 bases and V by 6 bases; bases with no gene match: 19. This CDR3 has 17 amino acids. The DNA of the CDR3 is TGTGCCAGCAGTCCCTCGTTCGGGACTAGCGGCCCCACTTTGCAGTTCTTC. This translates into CASSPSFGTSGPTLQFF.